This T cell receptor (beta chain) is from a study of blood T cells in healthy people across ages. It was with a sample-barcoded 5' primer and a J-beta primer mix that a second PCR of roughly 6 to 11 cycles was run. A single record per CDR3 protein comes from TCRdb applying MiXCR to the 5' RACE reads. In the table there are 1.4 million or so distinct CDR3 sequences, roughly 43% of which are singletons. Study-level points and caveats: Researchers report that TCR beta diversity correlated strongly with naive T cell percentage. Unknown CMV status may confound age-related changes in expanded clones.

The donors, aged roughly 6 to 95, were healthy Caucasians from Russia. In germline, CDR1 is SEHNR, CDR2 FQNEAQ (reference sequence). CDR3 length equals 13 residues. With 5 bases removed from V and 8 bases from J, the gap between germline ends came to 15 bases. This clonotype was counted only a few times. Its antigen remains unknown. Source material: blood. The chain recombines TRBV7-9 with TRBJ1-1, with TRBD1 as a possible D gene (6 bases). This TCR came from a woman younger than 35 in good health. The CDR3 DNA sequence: TGTGCCAGCAGCCCCCCGGCAGGGACAGAAGCTTTCTTT. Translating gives CASSPPAGTEAFF.